This T cell receptor (beta chain) was documented in a study of blood T cell repertoires in COVID-19. Background on the study: The samples span acute and convalescent COVID-19 from the United States, Italy and Spain. PBMCs, B-cell-depleted T cells, or T cells provided the cDNA or gDNA that made up the material.

Per the authors' pipeline: Nucleated cell counts were estimated from reference gene primer amplification. The data were produced by immunoSEQ multiplex PCR, yet TCRdb's version contains in-frame clones alone and is incomplete. For V, J and clone size, that table is used; D and trimming come from the DNA. Here the sample spans around 300,000 clones, about nine tenths being singletons. Patients in Seattle were enrolled during active infection, then followed longitudinally. Germline V gene sequence: CDR1 SGHRS, CDR2 YFSETQ. V shed 2 bases and J shed 5 bases, with 11 bases lying between them. The CDR3 contains 13 residues.

The sample consisted of peripheral blood. The V and J genes are TRBV5-1 and TRBJ2-7; D uncertain. The sequence came from a woman aged 50 to 60 with COVID-19, enrolled during active disease. CDR3 loop: CASSFNGGNEQYF. The DNA of the CDR3 is TGCGCCAGCAGCTTCAATGGTGGCAACGAGCAGTACTTC.